This T cell receptor beta chain was retrieved from a study of a mutant IDH1 vaccine in newly diagnosed glioma. Across the study: Every participant had undergone radiotherapy, temozolomide, or both before, and most underwent both.

About this clone: Its specificity is not known.

Described time point: week 35, safety follow-up. What each vaccine dose contained was 300 ug of mutant IDH1 20-mer peptide, accompanied by topical imiquimod. Trimming cost V 5 bases and J 7 bases; bases outside gene matches: 1. The CDR3 sequence is 12 residues long. Germline lookup yields CDR1 SNHLY and CDR2 FYNNEI. Clones were sequenced by immunoSEQ multiplex PCR, and TCRdb holds only the in-frame ones, with some missing. The sample holds approximately 50,000 clones, 88% seen once. V and J are TRBV2 and TRBJ2-3, with 9 bases fitting TRBD2. The input for sequencing was PBMCs, taken from a glioma patient whose treatment included an IDH1 peptide vaccine. The clonotype was recovered from a woman aged 40 to 50 with glioma. CDR3 DNA: TGTGCCAGCAGTACTAGCGGGTATACGCAGTATTTT. This encodes CASSTSGYTQYF. The full variable domain, completed using reference TRBV2 and TRBJ2-3, is EPEVTQTPSHQVTQMGQEVILRCVPISNHLYFYWYRQILGQKVEFLVSFYNNEISEKSEIFDDQFSVERPDGSNFTLKIRSTKLEDSAMYFCASSTSGYTQYFGPGTRLTVL.